What follows describes a single TCR beta chain. Its target is unknown. From RNA transcripts, TCR beta CDR3 regions were amplified. Primed by the HTBI set, a first-round RT-PCR was run on the TCR CDR3. TCRdb re-called the multiplex PCR reads with MiXCR, one entry per CDR3 protein. The sample records around 250,000 distinct CDR3 sequences, 24% being singletons. This entry comes from a study of T cells in Graves' hyperthyroidism and ophthalmopathy. The study's findings and limits: The majority of expanded thyroid clonotypes above 0.001 also appeared in blood.

Patients showing uncontrolled infection, other autoimmune disease, pregnancy or lactation were ineligible. CDR3 length: 13 residues. The germline V gene encodes CDR1 DFQATT and CDR2 SNEGSKA (reference sequence). Trimming left V 1 base short and J 1 base short, with 7 bases between. This clonotype was sampled from a woman aged 40 to 55 with Graves' ophthalmopathy. The J gene is TRBJ1-1, the V gene TRBV20-1; D is ambiguous. The sequenced sample consisted of blood. CDR3 loop: CSARVQSNTEAFF. In DNA form, the CDR3 reads TGCAGTGCTAGAGTCCAGTCGAACACTGAAGCTTTCTTT.